This T cell receptor (beta chain) appears in the sequencing data of a study of prognosis after radiotherapy for stage I lung cancer. Study-level background: While more than 5 patients had squamous cell carcinoma tumors, the tumors of some 13 were adenocarcinoma. As radiotherapy, SBRT was administered in 3 to 5 fractions with a biologically effective dose of at least 100 Gy. Study-wide results and limits: Unique TCR clone counts dropped after stereotactic body radiation therapy, from a median of roughly 10,000 to 7,000.

Peripheral venous blood was drawn in six-milliliter volumes, with a draw taken at each of two separate time points. With 4 bases clipped from V and 2 bases from J, the junction kept 7 bases outside the gene matches. The CDR3 has 15 amino acids. Germline V gene sequence: CDR1 SGHRS, CDR2 YFSETQ. This clonotype was found many times. No antigen is known for it. From genomic DNA, TCR beta CDR3 was amplified by two-round multiplex PCR. TRBV and TRBJ genes each had their own specific primers in first-round PCR. TCRdb re-derived calls from the multiplex PCR reads in MiXCR, one entry per CDR3 protein. The table includes roughly 13,000 distinct CDR3 sequences, roughly 50% detected once.

The sample here was PBMCs, taken before or after stereotactic body radiation therapy (not recorded which). V usage is TRBV5-1 and J usage is TRBJ2-7, with 9 bases lining up with TRBD2. This sequence originates from a donor over 45 with non-small cell lung cancer. The CDR3 DNA reads TGCGCCAGCAGCATTAGCGGGGGTTCCCCCTACGAGCAGTACTTC. This sequence encodes CASSISGGSPYEQYF. Supplemented by reference TRBV5-1 and TRBJ2-7, the full variable domain reads KAGVTQTPRYLIKTRGQQVTLSCSPISGHRSVSWYQQTPGQGLQFLFEYFSETQRNKGNFPGRFSGRQFSNSRSEMNVSTLELGDSALYLCASSISGGSPYEQYFGPGTRLTVT.